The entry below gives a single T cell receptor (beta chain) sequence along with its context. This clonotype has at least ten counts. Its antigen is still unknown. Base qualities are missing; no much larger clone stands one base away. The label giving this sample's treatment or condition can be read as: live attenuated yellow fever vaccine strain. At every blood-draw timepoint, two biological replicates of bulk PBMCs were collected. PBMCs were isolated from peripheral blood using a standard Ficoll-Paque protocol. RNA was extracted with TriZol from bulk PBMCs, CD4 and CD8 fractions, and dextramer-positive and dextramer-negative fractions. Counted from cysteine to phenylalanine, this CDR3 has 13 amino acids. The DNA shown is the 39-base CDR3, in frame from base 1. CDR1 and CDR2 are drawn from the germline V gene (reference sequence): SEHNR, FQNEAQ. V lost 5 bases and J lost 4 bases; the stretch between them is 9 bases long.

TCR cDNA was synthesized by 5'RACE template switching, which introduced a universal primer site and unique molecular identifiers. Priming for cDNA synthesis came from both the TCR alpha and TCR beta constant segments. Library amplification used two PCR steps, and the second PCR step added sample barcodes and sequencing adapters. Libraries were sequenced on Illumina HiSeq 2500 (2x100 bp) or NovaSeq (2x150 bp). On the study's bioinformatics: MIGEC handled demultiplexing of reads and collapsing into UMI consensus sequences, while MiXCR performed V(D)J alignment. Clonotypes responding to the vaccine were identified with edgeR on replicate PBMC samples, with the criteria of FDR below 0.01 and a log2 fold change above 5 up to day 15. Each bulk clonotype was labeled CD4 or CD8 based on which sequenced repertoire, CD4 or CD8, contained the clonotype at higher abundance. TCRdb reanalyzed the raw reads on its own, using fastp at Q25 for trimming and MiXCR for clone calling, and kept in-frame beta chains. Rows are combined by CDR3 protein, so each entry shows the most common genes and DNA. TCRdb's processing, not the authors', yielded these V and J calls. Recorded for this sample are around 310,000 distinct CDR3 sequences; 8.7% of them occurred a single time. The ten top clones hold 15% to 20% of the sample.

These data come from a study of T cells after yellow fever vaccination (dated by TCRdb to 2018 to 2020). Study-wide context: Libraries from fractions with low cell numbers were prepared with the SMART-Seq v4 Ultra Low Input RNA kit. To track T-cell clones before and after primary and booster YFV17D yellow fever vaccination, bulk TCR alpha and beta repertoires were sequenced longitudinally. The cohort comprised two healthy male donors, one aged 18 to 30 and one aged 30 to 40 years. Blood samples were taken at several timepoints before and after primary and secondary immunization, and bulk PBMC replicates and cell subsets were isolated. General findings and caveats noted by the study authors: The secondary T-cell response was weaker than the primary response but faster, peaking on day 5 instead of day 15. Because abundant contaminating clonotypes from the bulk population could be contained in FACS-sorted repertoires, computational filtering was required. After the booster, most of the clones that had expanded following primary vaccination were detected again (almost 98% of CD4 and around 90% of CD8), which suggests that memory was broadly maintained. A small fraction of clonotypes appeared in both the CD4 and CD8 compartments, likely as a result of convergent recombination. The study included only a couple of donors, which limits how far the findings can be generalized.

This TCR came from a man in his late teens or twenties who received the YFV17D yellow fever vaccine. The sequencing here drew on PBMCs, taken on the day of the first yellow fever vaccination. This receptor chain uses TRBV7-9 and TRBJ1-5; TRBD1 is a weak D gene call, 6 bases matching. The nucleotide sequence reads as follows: TGTGCCAGCAGCCCAGGGGCGAATCAGCCCCAGCATTTT. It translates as CASSPGANQPQHF.